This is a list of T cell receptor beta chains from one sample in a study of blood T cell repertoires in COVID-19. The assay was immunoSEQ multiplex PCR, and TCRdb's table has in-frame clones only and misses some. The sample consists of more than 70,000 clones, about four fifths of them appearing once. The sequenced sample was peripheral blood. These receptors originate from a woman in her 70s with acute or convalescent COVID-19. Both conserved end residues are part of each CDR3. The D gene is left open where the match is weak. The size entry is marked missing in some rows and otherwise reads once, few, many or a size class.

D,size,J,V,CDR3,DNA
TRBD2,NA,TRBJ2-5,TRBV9,CASSMTSGTEETQYF,TGTGCCAGCAGCATGACTAGCGGGACTGAGGAGACCCAGTACTTC
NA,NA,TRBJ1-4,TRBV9,CASSPQPNTYATNEKLFF,TGTGCCAGCAGCCCACAGCCCAACACCTATGCAACTAATGAAAAACTGTTTTTT
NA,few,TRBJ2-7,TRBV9,CASSLVPSSYEQYF,TGTGCCAGCAGCTTAGTCCCGAGCTCCTACGAGCAGTACTTC
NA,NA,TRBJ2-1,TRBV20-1,CSASELSGVAYNEQFF,TGCAGTGCTAGTGAGCTTAGCGGTGTTGCCTACAATGAGCAGTTCTTC
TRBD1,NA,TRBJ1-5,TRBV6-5,CASSRQGGQPQHF,TGTGCCAGCAGCCGACAGGGAGGTCAGCCCCAGCATTTT
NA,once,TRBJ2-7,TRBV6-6,CASSPGVPNEQYF,TGTGCCAGCAGTCCCGGGGTGCCCAACGAGCAGTACTTC
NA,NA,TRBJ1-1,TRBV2,CASSEAPNTNTEAFF,TGTGCCAGCAGTGAAGCGCCGAATACAAACACTGAAGCTTTCTTT
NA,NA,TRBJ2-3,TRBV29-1,CSTERADTDTQYF,TGCAGCACCGAGAGGGCGGACACAGATACGCAGTATTTT
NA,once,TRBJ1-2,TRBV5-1,CASSPTGRDYGYTF,TGCGCCAGCAGCCCCACGGGGAGAGACTATGGCTACACCTTC
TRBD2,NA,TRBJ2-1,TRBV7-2,CASSLTLAGAFKFF,TGTGCCAGCAGCTTGACACTAGCGGGAGCTTTTAAGTTCTTC
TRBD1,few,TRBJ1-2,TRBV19,CASSTRGQANYGYTF,TGTGCCAGTAGTACTCGAGGACAGGCGAACTATGGCTACACCTTC
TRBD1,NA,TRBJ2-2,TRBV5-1,CASSLGLKRTGGTGELFF,TGCGCCAGCAGCTTAGGCCTGAAACGAACAGGGGGGACCGGGGAGCTGTTTTTT
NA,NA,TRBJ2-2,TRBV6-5,CASSKPTGTGELFF,TGTGCCAGCAGTAAACCAACAGGGACCGGGGAGCTGTTTTTT
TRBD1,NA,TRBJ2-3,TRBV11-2,CASSFTGGGTDTQYF,TGTGCCAGCAGCTTTACAGGGGGCGGCACAGATACGCAGTATTTT
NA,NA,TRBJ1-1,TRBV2,CASSFRGGLAEAFF,TGTGCCAGCAGTTTTCGGGGGGGACTGGCTGAAGCTTTCTTT
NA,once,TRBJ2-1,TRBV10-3,CAISFDMSSYNEQFF,TGTGCCATCAGTTTCGACATGAGCTCCTACAATGAGCAGTTCTTC
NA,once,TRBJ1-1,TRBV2,CASSQGRGPTEAFF,TGTGCCAGCAGTCAAGGGAGAGGGCCCACTGAAGCTTTCTTT
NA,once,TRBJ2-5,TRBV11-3,CASSPPGEETQYF,TGTGCCAGCAGCCCCCCCGGGGAAGAGACCCAGTACTTC
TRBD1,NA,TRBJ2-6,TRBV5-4,CASSLGLTGAGANVLTF,TGTGCCAGCAGCTTGGGACTGACAGGGGCTGGGGCCAACGTCCTGACTTTC
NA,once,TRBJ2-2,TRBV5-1,CASSFTGIGTGELFF,TGCGCCAGCAGCTTCACGGGAATAGGTACCGGGGAGCTGTTTTTT
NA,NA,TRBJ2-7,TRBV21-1,CARDPNYSHEQYF,TGTGCCAGAGATCCGAACTACTCCCACGAGCAGTACTTC
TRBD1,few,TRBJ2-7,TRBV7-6,CASSLAGTGYEQYF,TGTGCCAGCAGCTTAGCGGGGACAGGCTACGAGCAGTACTTC
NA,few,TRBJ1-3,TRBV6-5,CASRVSQGSGNTIYF,TGTGCCAGCAGAGTCTCACAGGGATCTGGAAACACCATATATTTT
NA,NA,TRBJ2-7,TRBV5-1,CASSPDSTAGATYEQYF,TGCGCCAGCAGCCCCGATAGTACGGCGGGGGCGACGTACGAGCAGTACTTC
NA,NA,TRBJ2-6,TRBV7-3,CASSSKSGANVLTF,TGTGCCAGCAGCTCTAAGTCTGGGGCCAACGTCCTGACTTTC
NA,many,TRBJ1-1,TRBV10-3,CAISRKTGLEAFF,TGTGCCATCAGCCGGAAAACAGGGCTTGAAGCTTTCTTT
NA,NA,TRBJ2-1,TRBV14,CASGRTYSSYNEQFF,TGTGCCAGCGGTCGGACATACAGCTCCTACAATGAGCAGTTCTTC
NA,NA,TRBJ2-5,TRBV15,CATSRGSSQQETQYF,TGTGCCACCAGCAGAGGCTCTTCGCAGCAAGAGACCCAGTACTTC
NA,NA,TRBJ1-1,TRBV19,CASSTESQVGTEAFF,TGTGCCAGTAGTACGGAAAGTCAGGTAGGCACTGAAGCTTTCTTT
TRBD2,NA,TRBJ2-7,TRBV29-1,CSGTGTSGSYEQYF,TGCAGCGGGACGGGGACTAGCGGTTCCTACGAGCAGTACTTC
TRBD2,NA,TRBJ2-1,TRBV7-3,CASSLQTSGGVNNEQFF,TGTGCCAGCAGCTTACAGACTAGTGGGGGGGTTAACAATGAGCAGTTCTTC
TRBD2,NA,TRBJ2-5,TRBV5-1,CASSVHRGGAETQYF,TGCGCCAGCAGCGTCCACCGGGGGGGCGCAGAGACCCAGTACTTC
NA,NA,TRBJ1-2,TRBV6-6,CASSYPDRNYGYTF,TGTGCCAGCAGTTATCCTGACAGGAACTATGGCTACACCTTC
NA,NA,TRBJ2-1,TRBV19,CASSLFNEQFF,TGTGCCAGTAGCCTCTTCAATGAGCAGTTCTTC
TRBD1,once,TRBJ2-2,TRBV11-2,CASSTGTGGTGELFF,TGTGCCAGCAGTACCGGGACAGGCGGGACCGGGGAGCTGTTTTTT
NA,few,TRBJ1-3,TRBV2,CASRETVSGAGNTIYF,TGTGCCAGCAGAGAGACAGTATCCGGCGCTGGAAACACCATATATTTT
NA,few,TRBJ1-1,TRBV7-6,CASSRTQGPNTEAFF,TGTGCCAGCAGCCGGACACAGGGCCCCAACACTGAAGCTTTCTTT
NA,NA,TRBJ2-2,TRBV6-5,CASSYLGSFTGELFF,TGTGCCAGCAGTTACTTGGGCAGCTTCACCGGGGAGCTGTTTTTT
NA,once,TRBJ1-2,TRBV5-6,CASSFFMVQGRGYTF,TGTGCCAGCAGCTTCTTTATGGTACAGGGAAGAGGCTACACCTTC
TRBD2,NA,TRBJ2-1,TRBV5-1,CASSFTSTSGSFPNEQFF,TGCGCCAGCAGCTTTACTTCGACTAGCGGGAGTTTCCCGAATGAGCAGTTCTTC
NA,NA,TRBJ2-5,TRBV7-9,CASSPLSETQYF,TGTGCCAGCAGCCCCCTATCAGAGACCCAGTACTTC
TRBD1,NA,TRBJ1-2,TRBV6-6,CASSFDRDYGYTF,TGTGCCAGCAGTTTCGACAGGGACTATGGCTACACCTTC